The clone carrying this TCR beta chain turned up a few times. Its antigen is still unknown. At the DNA level, this CDR3 is encoded by other sequences in the same sample as well. The sample comes from a study of CD8+ T cells in alopecia areata. Once RNA had been extracted, it was reverse transcribed into cDNA to act as the sequencing template. Generated by immunoSEQ multiplex PCR, the TCRdb table keeps only in-frame clones and is missing some. The sample consists of some 110,000 clones, under 60% of them appearing once. From germline, CDR1 is SQVTM and CDR2 ANQGSEA. The germline V and J ends were trimmed by 0 bases and 2 bases, with 10 bases remaining between them. The CDR3 is 14 residues long. Study-wide points: On tofacitinib, scalp and blood still held many of the expanded lesional clones.

Treatment meaning: oral pan-JAK inhibitor, 5-10 mg twice daily. This receptor was obtained from a human donor with alopecia areata. The input for sequencing was CD8+ T cells sorted from blood, taken at week 24, from a patient treated with tofacitinib. This chain joins TRBV29-1 and TRBJ2-5; tentative D call: TRBD2 (6 bases). The CDR3 nucleotides read TGCAGCGTTGAAGAGCGTGGGGGGCAAGAGACCCAGTACTTC. Amino acid sequence: CSVEERGGQETQYF.